The T cell receptor beta chain described here comes from a study of blood T cell repertoires in COVID-19. Study as a whole: The United States, Italy and Spain supplied acute and convalescent COVID-19 samples.

Per the original methods: It was from reference gene primer amplification that nucleated cell counts were estimated. Only in-frame clones appear in the TCRdb table, and some are missing; sequencing was by immunoSEQ multiplex PCR. D and trimming were read from the DNA, whereas the V and J calls and clone size are those reported in that table. This sample yields roughly 220,000 clones, of which 84% are seen a single time; 3% to 3.5% belongs to the top ten. Germline V lookup: CDR1 SGHRS, CDR2 YFSETQ. The CDR3 runs to 16 residues. V lost 4 bases to trimming and J lost 7 bases; unmatched junction nucleotides: 12.

The receptor comes from a woman between 25 and 40 years old who had recovered from COVID-19. The gene calls are TRBV5-1 and TRBJ2-1, with 9 bases matching TRBD2. The sequenced sample was peripheral blood. This CDR3 is CASSPTSTSGGNEQFF. CDR3 bases: TGCGCCAGCAGCCCGACCTCGACTAGCGGAGGGAATGAGCAGTTCTTC.